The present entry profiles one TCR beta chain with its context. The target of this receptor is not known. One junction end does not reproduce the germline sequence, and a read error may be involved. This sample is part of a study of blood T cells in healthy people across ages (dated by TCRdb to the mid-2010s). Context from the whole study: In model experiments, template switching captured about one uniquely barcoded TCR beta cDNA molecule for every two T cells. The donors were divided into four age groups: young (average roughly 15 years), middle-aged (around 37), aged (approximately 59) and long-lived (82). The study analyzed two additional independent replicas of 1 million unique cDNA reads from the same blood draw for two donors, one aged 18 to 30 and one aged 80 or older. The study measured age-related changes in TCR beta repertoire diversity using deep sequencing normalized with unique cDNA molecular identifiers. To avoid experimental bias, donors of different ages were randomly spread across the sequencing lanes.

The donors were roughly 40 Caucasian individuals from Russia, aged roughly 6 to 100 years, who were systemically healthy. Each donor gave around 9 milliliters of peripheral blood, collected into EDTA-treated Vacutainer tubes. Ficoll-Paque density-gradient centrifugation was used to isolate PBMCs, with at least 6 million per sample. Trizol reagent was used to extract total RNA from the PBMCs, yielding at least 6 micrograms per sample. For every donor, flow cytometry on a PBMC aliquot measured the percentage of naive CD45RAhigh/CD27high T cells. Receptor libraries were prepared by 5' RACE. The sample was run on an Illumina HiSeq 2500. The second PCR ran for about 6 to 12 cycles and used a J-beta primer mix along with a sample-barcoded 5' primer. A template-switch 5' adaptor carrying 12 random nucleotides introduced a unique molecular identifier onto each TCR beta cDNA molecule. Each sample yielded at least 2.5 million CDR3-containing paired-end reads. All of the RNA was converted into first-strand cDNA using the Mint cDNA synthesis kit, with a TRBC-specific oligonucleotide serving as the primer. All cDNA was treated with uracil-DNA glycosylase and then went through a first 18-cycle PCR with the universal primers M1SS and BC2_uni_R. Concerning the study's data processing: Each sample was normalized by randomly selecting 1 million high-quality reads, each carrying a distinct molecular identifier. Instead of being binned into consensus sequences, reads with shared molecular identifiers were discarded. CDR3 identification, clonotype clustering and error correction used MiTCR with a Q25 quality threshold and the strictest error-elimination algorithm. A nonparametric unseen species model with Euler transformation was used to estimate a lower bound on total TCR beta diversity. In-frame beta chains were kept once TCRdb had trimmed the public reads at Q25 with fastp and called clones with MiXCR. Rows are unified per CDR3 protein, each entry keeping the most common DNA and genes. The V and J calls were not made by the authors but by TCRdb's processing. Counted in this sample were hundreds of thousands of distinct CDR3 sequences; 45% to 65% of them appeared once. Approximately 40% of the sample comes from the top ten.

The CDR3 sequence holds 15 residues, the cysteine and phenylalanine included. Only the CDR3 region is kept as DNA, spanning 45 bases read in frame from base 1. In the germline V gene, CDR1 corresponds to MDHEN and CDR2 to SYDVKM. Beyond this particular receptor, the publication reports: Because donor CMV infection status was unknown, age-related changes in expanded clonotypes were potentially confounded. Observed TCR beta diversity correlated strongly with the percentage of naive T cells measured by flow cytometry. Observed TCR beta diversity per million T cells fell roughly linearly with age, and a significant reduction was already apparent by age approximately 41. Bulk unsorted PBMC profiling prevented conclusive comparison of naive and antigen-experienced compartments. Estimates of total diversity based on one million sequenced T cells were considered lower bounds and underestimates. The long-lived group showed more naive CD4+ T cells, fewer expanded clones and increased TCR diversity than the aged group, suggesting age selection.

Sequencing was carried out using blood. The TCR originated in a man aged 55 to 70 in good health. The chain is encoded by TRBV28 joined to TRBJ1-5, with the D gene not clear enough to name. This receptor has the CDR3 CASGESNPSNQPQHF. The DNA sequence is TGTGCCAGCGGGGAGTCAAACCCTAGCAATCAGCCTCAGCATTTT.